This T cell receptor (beta chain) was captured by sequencing in a study of cytomegalovirus exposure and HLA in healthy donors. The PCR ran on 60 Vbeta and 13 Jbeta primers. The protocol was immunoSEQ multiplex PCR, while the TCRdb copy is restricted to in-frame clones and leaves out a portion. The profile shows some 130,000 clones, around 77% of them singletons. Trimming left V 5 bases short and J 0 bases short, with 15 bases between. Per the germline V gene, CDR1 is PRHDT and CDR2 is FYEKMQ (reference sequence). This CDR3 is 16 amino acids long. Sequencing was carried out using PBMCs. The sequence was obtained from a man aged 25 to 40 in good health. The V call is TRBV13, the J call TRBJ2-3, with D tentatively TRBD2 (6 bases). The CDR3 DNA sequence: TGTGCCAGCAGCCCCCGGGGGATTACTAGCACAGATACGCAGTATTTT. This encodes CASSPRGITSTDTQYF.